The sample holds many counts of the clone carrying this T cell receptor beta chain. J was trimmed by 4 bases and V by 4 bases; bases with no gene match: 6. In germline, CDR1 is SNHLY, CDR2 FYNNEI. The CDR3 sequence is 14 residues long. This sample was included in a study of regulatory T cells in long-lasting Graves disease. Overall study: Those with persistent Graves' disease had received antithyroid drugs for over 5 years with positive TSH receptor antibodies.

Specified time point: persistent/refractory GD, antithyroid drugs over 5 years with positive TRAb. Following extraction of RNA from PBMCs, that RNA was used to make the TCR library. Assembly of TCR beta libraries relied on iRepertoire HTBI primers together with Arm-PCR of CDR3 regions. TCRdb fed the multiplex PCR reads into MiXCR, producing one record per CDR3 protein. Of 400,000 to 450,000 distinct CDR3 sequences in the sample, 23% were seen once. The sequenced sample was peripheral blood mononuclear cells (PBMCs), obtained when the disease was refractory, from a patient treated with antithyroid drugs. This sequence joins TRBV2 and TRBJ1-1, with TRBD1 identical over 7 bases. The source is a female donor with Graves disease. CDR3 loop: CASSVEGATTEAFF. The CDR3 DNA reads as TGTGCCAGCAGTGTTGAGGGGGCTACCACTGAAGCTTTCTTT.